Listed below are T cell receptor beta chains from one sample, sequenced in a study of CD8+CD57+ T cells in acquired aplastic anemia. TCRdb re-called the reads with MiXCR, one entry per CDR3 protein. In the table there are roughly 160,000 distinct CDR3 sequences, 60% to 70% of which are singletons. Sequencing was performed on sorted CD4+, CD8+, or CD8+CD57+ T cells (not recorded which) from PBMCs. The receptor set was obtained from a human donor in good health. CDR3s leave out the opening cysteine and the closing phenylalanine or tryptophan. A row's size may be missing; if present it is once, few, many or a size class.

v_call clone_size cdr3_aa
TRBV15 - ATSSPWDRGFNYGYT
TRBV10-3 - AIFAGGLDTEAF
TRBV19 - ASSIASGESQY
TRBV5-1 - ASSLWGGLSGNTIY
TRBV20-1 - SAGDRGSGANVLT
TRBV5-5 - ASSLKAGGAVQY
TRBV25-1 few ASSQQDGSYEQY
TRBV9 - ASSTVGDREDRETQY
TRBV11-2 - ASSSLRGFRGQGNTIY
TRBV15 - ATSKDPSGNTIY
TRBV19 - ASSIGPGSGNTIY
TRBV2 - ASSELGEQF
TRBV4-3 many ASSQDPAGGGELF
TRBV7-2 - ASSLAAGANEQF
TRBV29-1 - SVEEDRYQPQH
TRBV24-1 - ATSASGANNEQF
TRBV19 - ASSVPETYEQY
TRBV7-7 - ASSDQLPKTQY
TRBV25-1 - ASGTGRPSYEQY
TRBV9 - ASSATGGTNEKLF
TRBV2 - ASSAEGGYQPQH
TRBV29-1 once SAKRGTEAF
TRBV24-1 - ATSDGGCPGDTQY
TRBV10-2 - ASSPRGEQF
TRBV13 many ASSPAGLTQY